Following are 4 T cell receptor beta chains from one sample sequenced in a study of T-cell reconstitution after alpha-beta-depleted transplantation in children. Unique molecular identifiers featured in how the TCRbeta library was prepared. TCRdb re-called the PCR reads through MiXCR, storing one row per CDR3 protein. The data contain 420,000 or so distinct CDR3 sequences, roughly 10% of them seen just once; the ten biggest clones take up roughly 5.1%. This specimen consisted of PBMCs from the stem cell graft donor, obtained from the stem cell graft. The origin of the receptors is a human donor who donated a stem cell graft to a child with acute myeloid leukemia.

This clonotype was found many times. The chain uses TRBV12-3 or TRBV12-4 and TRBJ2-7; the match to TRBD2 covers 12 bases. CDR3 length: 17 residues. J lost 3 bases, V lost 5 bases, and 11 bases had no gene match. The CDR3: CASSAQERLAGVYEQYF. The CDR3 region has the DNA TGTGCCAGCAGTGCCCAAGAACGACTAGCGGGAGTCTACGAGCAGTACTTC.

The chain has TRBV5-1 and TRBJ1-1, with D tentatively TRBD1 (5 bases). CDR3 length equals 15 residues. CDR1 and CDR2 from the germline V gene are SGHRS and YFSETQ. Trimming took 0 bases from V and 3 from J, leaving 12 bases between them. CDR3 bases: TGCGCCAGCAGCTTGGGGAGACAGACCTACACTGAAGCTTTCTTT. Translating it yields CASSLGRQTYTEAFF.

This clonotype occurred a few times. This sequence joins TRBV4-2 and TRBJ1-5; perhaps TRBD1 as D (5 bases). The CDR3 runs 15 residues. Between the trimmed V and J ends, which lost 1 base and 8 bases, there was a span of 15 bases. The germline V gene encodes CDR1 LGHNA and CDR2 YNFKEQ. The CDR3 DNA reads as TGTGCCAGCAGCCAAGTGGCCAGCTTGGGGGAGCCCCAGCATTTT. It specifies CASSQVASLGEPQHF.

This clonotype was counted only a few times. The chain carries TRBV5-1 and TRBJ1-5; D ambiguous. Trimming left V 0 bases short and J 1 base short, with 8 bases between. Germline assignment: CDR1 SGHRS and CDR2 YFSETQ. The CDR3 covers 15 residues. CDR3 loop: CASSLGPFSNQPQHF. CDR3 coding DNA: TGCGCCAGCAGCTTGGGACCTTTCAGCAATCAGCCCCAGCATTTT.